These 10 T cell receptor beta chains were all obtained from the same sample, sequenced in a study of T-cell memory formation after mild COVID-19. TCRdb used MiXCR to reprocess the 5' RACE reads, holding one entry per CDR3 protein. Of hundreds of thousands of distinct CDR3 sequences listed, less than 25% are singletons. Sequencing used PBMCs or a T cell subset sorted from them (not recorded which). The receptors shown here come from an adult woman who had mild COVID-19 (a few samples of this study predate the infection). Cell type and time point are not known.

The rearrangement uses TRBV11-2 and TRBJ1-2; the D is unclear. V was cut by 5 bases and J by 4 bases, with 11 bases left in between. Germline CDR1 and CDR2: SGHAT and FQNNGV. The CDR3 is 13 residues long. The CDR3 DNA sequence: TGTGCCAGCAGCCTAACCAGTCTCTATGGCTACACCTTC. The encoded protein is CASSLTSLYGYTF.

CDR3 amino acids: CASGLAGLNNEQFF. The CDR3 DNA follows: TGTGCCAGCGGTCTAGCGGGGCTAAACAATGAGCAGTTCTTC. This chain connects TRBV12-3 or TRBV12-4 to TRBJ2-1; the match to TRBD2 covers 9 bases. V shed 8 bases and J 5 bases; nucleotides not matched to a gene: 7. The CDR3 totals 14 residues.

This clonotype was seen a few times. This rearrangement joins TRBV6-2 or TRBV6-3 to TRBJ2-7; D not resolved. The CDR3 totals 13 residues. Trimming removed 6 bases at V and 3 bases at J, with 12 bases between. Germline CDR1 reads MNHEY; CDR2 reads SVGEGT. The CDR3 protein is CASSYGSGYEQYF. Written as DNA, the CDR3 is TGTGCCAGCAGCTACGGGTCGGGCTACGAGCAGTACTTC.

This chain links TRBV12-3 or TRBV12-4 with TRBJ1-1, with a weak D call TRBD1 (5 bases). V lost 6 bases and J 0 bases, leaving 14 bases between the germline ends. The CDR3 spans 15 residues. The CDR3 sequence: CASRPPTGLNTEAFF. CDR3 DNA: TGTGCCAGCAGACCACCTACAGGTCTGAACACTGAAGCTTTCTTT.

J is TRBJ2-1 and V is TRBV20-1, with 8 bases aligning to TRBD2. The germline gives CDR1 DFQATT, CDR2 SNEGSKA (reference sequence). V lost 3 bases, J lost 6 bases, and 10 bases stayed unmatched. The CDR3 totals 15 residues. CDR3 sequence (DNA): TGCAGTGCTAGTGTCGGGACTAGTAATTCCAATGAGCAGTTCTTC. Amino acids: CSASVGTSNSNEQFF.

This clonotype has a handful of counts. This chain joins TRBV5-1 and TRBJ1-2; D is possibly TRBD1 (5 bases). The germline CDR1 and CDR2 sequences are SGHRS and YFSETQ. V gave up 0 bases and J gave up 4 bases, with 10 bases separating them. The CDR3 spans 14 residues. The CDR3, as DNA: TGCGCCAGCAGCTTGGGGGACGGACTCTATGGCTACACCTTC. This sequence encodes CASSLGDGLYGYTF.

This clonotype was observed a handful of times. The rearrangement links TRBV5-1 to TRBJ1-2; D not certain. Trimming pared 7 bases from V and 0 bases from J, leaving 10 bases between. Germline CDR1 SGHRS, CDR2 YFSETQ. The CDR3 is 13 residues long. The DNA for the CDR3 is TGCGCCAGCTCCACTCCGGCTAACTATGGCTACACCTTC. Translated: CASSTPANYGYTF.

A few counts support this clonotype. V usage is TRBV7-8 and J usage is TRBJ2-5, with D possibly TRBD2 on 6 matching bases. The CDR3 consists of 16 residues. The germline V and J ends were trimmed by 2 bases and 1 base, with 14 bases remaining between them. Looked up from germline, CDR1 is SGHVS and CDR2 is FQNEAQ. This CDR3 is CASSLQFGTSQETQYF. DNA for the CDR3: TGTGCCAGCAGCTTACAATTTGGGACTTCCCAAGAGACCCAGTACTTC.

The chain recombines TRBV6-5 with TRBJ1-6; D call uncertain. Per the germline V gene, CDR1 is MNHEY and CDR2 is SVGAGI. The V and J ends lost 4 bases and 7 bases respectively, with 8 bases between them. The CDR3 spans 13 residues. CDR3 protein: CASSWNSNSPLHF. Here the CDR3 DNA reads TGTGCCAGCAGTTGGAACAGCAATTCACCCCTCCACTTT.

This clonotype showed up just a few times. This chain connects TRBV6-6 to TRBJ1-2, with D maybe TRBD1 (5 bases). Germline V CDR1 and CDR2: MNHNY, SVGAGI (reference sequence). This CDR3 has 13 residues. Trimming pared 5 bases from V and 8 bases from J, leaving 15 bases between. The CDR3 coding sequence is TGTGCCAGCAGTCGGGACGATCTATACGGCTACACCTTC. Protein sequence: CASSRDDLYGYTF.